A selection of T cell receptor beta chains follows, all from one sample in a study of T cells in Graves' hyperthyroidism and ophthalmopathy. One entry per CDR3 protein results from TCRdb running MiXCR on the multiplex PCR reads. Of about 600,000 distinct CDR3 sequences listed, 11% to 15% are singletons. The specimen sequenced was blood. All receptors come from a woman between 18 and 29 years old with Graves' ophthalmopathy. CDR3s include the opening cysteine and the closing phenylalanine or tryptophan. Each record gives: clone size, V gene, J gene, D gene, CDR3 DNA, CDR3 protein. The D gene is left open where the match is weak. The size field is filled for only some rows; it gives once, few, many or a size class.

many,TRBV11-2,TRBJ2-1,TRBD2,TGTGCCAGCAGCCGCGCCCCCCGGGAGGGCCTGGGTGAGCAGTTCTTC,CASSRAPREGLGEQFF
few,TRBV9,TRBJ2-1,TRBD2,TGTGCCAGCAGCGTAGCGGCTAGCGGGAGTTTTAATGAGCAGTTCTTC,CASSVAASGSFNEQFF
few,TRBV5-6,TRBJ2-2,.,TGTGCCAGCAGCTTGTCGGCAGGGTTGGGAACGTGGGAGCTGTTTTTT,CASSLSAGLGTWELFF
many,TRBV7-2,TRBJ2-3,.,TGTGCCAGCAGCTTAGGTGTAACGGGAGCAGATACGCAGTATTTT,CASSLGVTGADTQYF
many,TRBV7-2,TRBJ1-2,.,TGTGCCAGCAGCTTAGGGCCGGGGAGTTACGGCTACACCTTC,CASSLGPGSYGYTF
.,TRBV7-6,TRBJ1-4,TRBD1,TGTGCCAGCAGCAGGGGCAGGGGGCAGAATGAAAAACTGTTTTTT,CASSRGRGQNEKLFF
many,TRBV24-1,TRBJ2-3,.,TGTGCCACCAGTGACCTGCCGTCAGGGGAGAAAGCAGATACGCAGTATTTT,CATSDLPSGEKADTQYF
few,TRBV6-1,TRBJ2-1,TRBD2,TGTGCCAGCAGTCACGAAGGACTAGCGGGATTCAGTGAGCAGTTCTTC,CASSHEGLAGFSEQFF
many,TRBV4-2,TRBJ1-1,.,TGTGCCAGCAGGCATGGACAGTTAAACACTGAAGCTTTCTTT,CASRHGQLNTEAFF
many,TRBV7-9,TRBJ2-2,TRBD2,TGTGCCAGCAGCTCTCTAGCGGTTCACACCGGGGAGCTGTTTTTT,CASSSLAVHTGELFF
once,TRBV10-3,TRBJ1-3,.,TGTGCCATCAGCCACAGGACCGACTCTGGAAACACCATATATTTT,CAISHRTDSGNTIYF
many,TRBV18,TRBJ1-5,.,TGTGCCAGCTCACCACGGCTCAATCAGCCCCAGCATTTT,CASSPRLNQPQHF
many,TRBV20-1,TRBJ2-5,TRBD2,TGCAGTGCTTCTACTAGCGGGAGTCCTCAAAGACAAGAGACCCAGTACTTC,CSASTSGSPQRQETQYF
many,TRBV20-1,TRBJ2-7,.,TGCAGTGCTAGAGATCCGCTAGCAAGGTTGGGCGAGCAGTACTTC,CSARDPLARLGEQYF
many,TRBV5-1,TRBJ2-2,TRBD2,TGCGCCAGCAGCCGGACTAGCGGGAGGGCGGGGAACACCGGGGAGCTGTTTTTT,CASSRTSGRAGNTGELFF
many,TRBV20-1,TRBJ1-4,.,TGCAGTGCTAGAGATCAGAGTACGGATGAAAAACTGTTTTTT,CSARDQSTDEKLFF
many,TRBV27,TRBJ1-5,.,TGTGCCAGCAGTCCCTCGGGGGGCGGGCAGCCCCAGCATTTT,CASSPSGGGQPQHF
few,TRBV12-3/TRBV12-4,TRBJ1-2,.,TGTGCCAGCAGTTTCGACAATAACTATGGCTACACCTTC,CASSFDNNYGYTF
.,TRBV7-2,TRBJ2-1,.,TGTGCCAGCAGCTCCCGTCGGGTGGGAGTAGGCGTTGTCAATGAGCAGTTCTTC,CASSSRRVGVGVVNEQFF
many,TRBV10-1,TRBJ2-1,TRBD2,TGCGCCAGCAGTGGCGGTAGCGGGAGGGCCAATGAGCAGTTCTTC,CASSGGSGRANEQFF
many,TRBV12-3/TRBV12-4,TRBJ2-5,.,TGTGCCAGCACGGGGGCGTCGGAGACCCAGTACTTC,CASTGASETQYF
many,TRBV18,TRBJ2-1,TRBD2,TGTGCCAGCTCACCCCTAGCGGGGAATTACAATGAGCAGTTCTTC,CASSPLAGNYNEQFF
few,TRBV18,TRBJ1-2,.,TGTGCCAGCTCACCGGGCGAGATCGGACAGCTCTATGGCTACACCTTC,CASSPGEIGQLYGYTF
.,TRBV3-2,TRBJ1-5,.,TGTGCCAGCAGCCAAGATAAGGGGGGATCGGATCAGCCCCAGCATTTT,CASSQDKGGSDQPQHF
.,TRBV20-1,TRBJ2-3,.,TGCAGTGCTAGAGATGGTACAGGGCATGTGGATACGCAGTATTTT,CSARDGTGHVDTQYF
many,TRBV28,TRBJ2-1,.,TGTGCCAGCAGTTTACTTGGGGGGTGGGAGAATGAGCAGTTCTTC,CASSLLGGWENEQFF
many,TRBV10-3,TRBJ1-2,.,TGTGCCATCAGTGAGACAGATCCAGCTAACTATGGCTACACCTTC,CAISETDPANYGYTF
.,TRBV20-1,TRBJ1-5,.,TGCAGTGCTAGTCGACCACCGGGTGTTCCCCAGCATTTT,CSASRPPGVPQHF
many,TRBV2,TRBJ1-2,.,TGTGCCAGCAGACCGACTAGACGGACAGCGCGTGACTATGGCTACACCTTC,CASRPTRRTARDYGYTF
many,TRBV11-1,TRBJ1-1,TRBD1,TGTGCCAGCAGCTTACAGGGGGCAGGGAACACTGAAGCTTTCTTT,CASSLQGAGNTEAFF
few,TRBV2,TRBJ2-5,TRBD1,TGTGCCAGCACTAAACAGGGGAATGAGGAGACCCAGTACTTC,CASTKQGNEETQYF
many,TRBV27,TRBJ2-1,TRBD2,TGTGCCAGCAGTTTTGACCGCGGGAGGGCCTATCCTGAGCAGTTCTTC,CASSFDRGRAYPEQFF
.,TRBV2,TRBJ1-1,.,TGTGCCCGGACTCCGGGTATTCTCGAAGCTTTCTTT,CARTPGILEAFF
.,TRBV9,TRBJ2-5,TRBD1,TGTGCCAGCAGCGTAACAGGGGCTCAAGAGACCCAGTACTTC,CASSVTGAQETQYF
many,TRBV30,TRBJ2-3,.,TGTGCCTGGAGGGAGGATCACCTCGGTACGCAGTATTTT,CAWREDHLGTQYF
few,TRBV6-2/TRBV6-3,TRBJ1-1,TRBD1,TGTGCCAGCAGCGGTAGGGACAGGGTCGGCACTGAAGCTTTCTTT,CASSGRDRVGTEAFF
many,TRBV6-2/TRBV6-3,TRBJ2-5,.,TGTGCCAGCAGTTACACCCTGACTGAAGAGACCCAGTACTTC,CASSYTLTEETQYF